Shown below are 18 T cell receptor beta chains from a single sample sequenced in a study of OX40 agonist ivuxolimab in advanced cancers. Assay used: immunoSEQ multiplex PCR; TCRdb lists only in-frame clones, some missing. The data contain more than 45,000 clones, 89% of them singletons. The input for sequencing was CD4+ or CD8+ T cells sorted from blood, taken in a trial of the OX40 agonist ivuxolimab. The receptors come from an adult with an advanced solid tumor such as melanoma, head and neck, liver or kidney cancer.

The rearrangement joins TRBV4-3 to TRBJ1-4; unclear D gene. The V end lost 0 bases, the J end lost 8 bases, and 7 bases lay between the germline ends. Germline loops: CDR1 LGHNA, CDR2 YSLEER. The CDR3 is 13 residues long. CDR3 residues: CASSQEAGEKLFF. DNA for the CDR3: TGCGCCAGCAGCCAAGAGGCCGGGGAAAAACTGTTTTTT.

V is TRBV5-6 and J is TRBJ2-1; 10 bases align to TRBD2. Germline assignment: CDR1 SGHDT and CDR2 YYEEEE. V was clipped by 4 bases and J by 10 bases; unmatched bases: 11. There are 15 residues in the CDR3. The CDR3 is CASSLAGVIRREQFF. The DNA of the CDR3 is TGTGCCAGCAGCCTAGCGGGAGTTATTAGGCGGGAGCAGTTCTTC.

The rearrangement links TRBV7-9 to TRBJ1-2; D might be TRBD1 (5 bases). CDR1 and CDR2 from the germline V gene are SEHNR and FQNEAQ (reference sequence). The CDR3 length is 15 residues. Trimming cost V 2 bases and J 2 bases, with 12 bases left between them. The CDR3 sequence: CASSLYQGANYGYTF. Written as DNA, the CDR3 is TGTGCCAGCAGCTTATATCAGGGCGCAAACTATGGCTACACCTTC.

J is TRBJ2-1 and V is TRBV30; D is possibly TRBD2 (6 bases). This CDR3 has 12 residues. Germline loops: CDR1 GTSNPN, CDR2 SVGIG (reference sequence). V was pared by 5 bases and J by 6 bases, with 11 bases between. The CDR3 here is CAWGTFSNEQFF. The CDR3 DNA follows: TGTGCCTGGGGGACTTTCTCCAATGAGCAGTTCTTC.

The chain uses TRBV4-1 and TRBJ1-2; possibly TRBD1 for D (5 bases). This CDR3 has 19 amino acids. CDR1 MGHRA and CDR2 YSYEKL come from the germline V gene. The V and J ends lost 1 base and 7 bases respectively, with 28 bases between them. The CDR3 loop is CASSQGLRPDGYRGGGYTF. In nucleotides, the CDR3 is TGCGCCAGCAGCCAAGGACTACGCCCAGACGGGTACCGTGGGGGTGGCTACACCTTC.

The count of this clone is one. The chain is built from TRBV6-5 and TRBJ2-7, with no clear D. This CDR3 has 14 amino acids. Germline CDR1 and CDR2: MNHEY and SVGAGI. V was cut by 7 bases and J by 2 bases, with 15 bases left in between. The CDR3 sequence is CASKDPAQTYEQYF. The DNA of the CDR3 is TGTGCCAGCAAGGACCCGGCCCAAACCTACGAGCAGTACTTC.

The chain is built from TRBV4-3 and TRBJ2-1, with unresolved D. Germline V gene data show CDR1 as LGHNA and CDR2 as YSLEER. The V end lost 0 bases, the J end lost 0 bases, and 12 bases lay between the germline ends. The CDR3 has 17 amino acids. CDR3 nucleotides: TGCGCCAGCAGCCAAGACCGCGGATTAAGCTCCTACAATGAGCAGTTCTTC. Residues: CASSQDRGLSSYNEQFF.

The rearrangement links TRBV11-1 to TRBJ2-2; D call uncertain. Germline assignment: CDR1 SGHAT and CDR2 FQDESV (reference sequence). V was trimmed by 8 bases and J by 0 bases, leaving 7 bases between them. The CDR3 extends over 13 amino acids. For the CDR3, the DNA is TGTGCCAGCGTGGCCGCGAACACCGGGGAGCTGTTTTTT. This encodes CASVAANTGELFF.

This clone was found once. This rearrangement joins TRBV7-9 to TRBJ1-1, with 7 bases lining up with TRBD1. The V gene's germline CDR1 is SEHNR and CDR2 FQNEAQ (reference sequence). This CDR3 contains 14 residues. V dropped 5 bases and J dropped 1; count of bases not matched to a gene: 4. The CDR3 nucleotides are TGTGCCAGCAGCCTACGGACAGGGAACACTGAAGCTTTCTTT. It codes for CASSLRTGNTEAFF.

The rearrangement joins TRBV9 to TRBJ2-3; the D is unclear. CDR3 length: 15 residues. Per germline, CDR1 SGDLS and CDR2 YYNGEE. The V and J ends lost 0 bases and 0 bases respectively, with 8 bases between them. DNA of the CDR3: TGTGCCAGCAGCGTAGGGTCCGGAAGCACAGATACGCAGTATTTT. Translated: CASSVGSGSTDTQYF.

The V and J genes are TRBV11-2 and TRBJ2-7, with D maybe TRBD2 (5 bases). Germline values: CDR1 SGHAT, CDR2 FQNNGV. CDR3 length: 14 residues. V lost 1 base and J lost 3, with 10 bases in between. The CDR3 loop is CASSLGSANYEQYV. CDR3 in DNA: TGTGCCAGCAGCTTAGGTAGCGCGAACTACGAGCAGTACGTC.

This clone was found once. V and J are TRBV7-2 and TRBJ2-5; TRBD2 matches 9 bases. V shed 5 bases and J 3 bases; nucleotides not matched to a gene: 10. In germline, CDR1 is SGHTA, CDR2 FQGNSA. This CDR3 has 16 residues. The CDR3 is CASSPRLAGVEETQYF. The CDR3 nucleotides are TGTGCCAGCAGCCCGCGTTTAGCGGGGGTCGAAGAGACCCAGTACTTC.

The gene calls are TRBV9 and TRBJ1-4, with 7 bases identical to TRBD1. Germline CDR1 SGDLS, CDR2 YYNGEE. The J segment lost 3 bases and the V segment lost 4 bases, leaving 6 bases of the junction unmatched. CDR3 length: 15 residues. The CDR3 nucleotides are TGTGCCAGCAGCATGCGGACAGGTCCTAATGAAAAACTGTTTTTT. Translation gives CASSMRTGPNEKLFF.

This sequence joins TRBV21-1 and TRBJ2-1; whether TRBD2, the table's D call, matches the DNA was not checked. TRBV21-1 is a pseudogene. The CDR3 length is 16 residues. CDR3 in amino acids: CASSKGLAEATYEQFF. The CDR3 DNA sequence: TGTGCCAGCAGCAAAGGACTAGCGGAGGCTACATATGAGCAGTTCTTC.

The chain uses TRBV19 and TRBJ2-1; TRBD2 might be the D (6 bases). The CDR3 is made up of 15 amino acids. V lost 7 bases to trimming and J lost 0 bases, with 13 bases between them. The germline CDR1 and CDR2 sequences are LNHDA and SQIVND (reference sequence). The CDR3 coding sequence is TGTGCCAGTACCCTTAGCGGACCCTCCTACAATGAGCAGTTCTTC. This translates into CASTLSGPSYNEQFF. Full variable domain (missing parts from reference TRBV19 and TRBJ2-1): DGGITQSPKYLFRKEGQNVTLSCEQNLNHDAMYWYRQDPGQGLRLIYYSQIVNDFQKGDIAEGYSVSREKKESFPLTVTSAQKNPTAFYLCASTLSGPSYNEQFFGPGTRLTVL.

The J gene is TRBJ1-5, the V gene TRBV5-8, with D possibly matching TRBD1 (6 bases). Germline CDR1 and CDR2: SGHTS and YDEGEE. The length of the CDR3 is 15 residues. V lost 4 bases and J 0 bases, leaving 11 bases between the germline ends. The CDR3 loop reads CASSADSHSNQPQHF. The CDR3 nucleotides are TGTGCCAGCAGCGCGGACAGTCATAGCAATCAGCCCCAGCATTTT.

The chain uses TRBV11-2 and TRBJ2-1, with TRBD2 as a possible D gene (6 bases). CDR1 and CDR2 from the germline V gene are SGHAT and FQNNGV. CDR3 length: 15 residues. V lost 5 bases, J lost 7 bases, and 18 bases lay in between. For the CDR3, the DNA is TGTGCCAGCAGCCGGGACTCACATGGGGGTAATGAGCAGTTCTTC. Translating it yields CASSRDSHGGNEQFF.

The genes are TRBV10-3 and TRBJ2-7; TRBD1 matches 7 bases. This CDR3 region has 12 residues. Germline V gene data show CDR1 as ENHRY and CDR2 as SYGVKD. The ends lost 2 bases at V and 5 bases at J; junction bases unmatched: 0. CDR3 sequence reads: CAISEDRDEQYF. CDR3 in DNA: TGTGCCATCAGTGAGGACAGGGACGAGCAGTACTTC.